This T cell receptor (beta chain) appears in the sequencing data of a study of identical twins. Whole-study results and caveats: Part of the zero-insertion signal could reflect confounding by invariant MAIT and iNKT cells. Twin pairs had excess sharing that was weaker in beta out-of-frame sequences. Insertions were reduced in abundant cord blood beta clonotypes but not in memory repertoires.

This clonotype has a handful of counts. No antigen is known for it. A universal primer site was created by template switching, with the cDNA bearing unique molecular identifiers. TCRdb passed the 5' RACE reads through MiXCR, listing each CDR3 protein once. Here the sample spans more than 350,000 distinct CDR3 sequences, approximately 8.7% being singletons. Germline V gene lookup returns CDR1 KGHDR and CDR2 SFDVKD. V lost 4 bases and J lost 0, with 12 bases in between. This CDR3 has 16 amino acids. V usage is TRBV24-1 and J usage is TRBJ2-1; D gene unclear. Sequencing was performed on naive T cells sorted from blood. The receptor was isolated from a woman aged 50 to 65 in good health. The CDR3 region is CATSDSLYSSYNEQFF. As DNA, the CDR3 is TGTGCCACCAGTGACAGCCTTTATAGCTCCTACAATGAGCAGTTCTTC.